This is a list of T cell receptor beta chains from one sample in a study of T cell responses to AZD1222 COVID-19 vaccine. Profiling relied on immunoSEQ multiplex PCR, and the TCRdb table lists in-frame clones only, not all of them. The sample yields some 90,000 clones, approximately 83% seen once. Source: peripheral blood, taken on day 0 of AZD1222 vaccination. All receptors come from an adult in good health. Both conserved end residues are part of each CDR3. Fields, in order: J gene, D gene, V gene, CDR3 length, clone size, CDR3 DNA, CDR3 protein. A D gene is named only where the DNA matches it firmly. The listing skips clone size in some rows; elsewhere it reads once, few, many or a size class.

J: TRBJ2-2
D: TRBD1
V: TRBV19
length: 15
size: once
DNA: TGTGCCAGTAGGGACAGGGGTGGGGGCACCGGGGAGCTGTTTTTT
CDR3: CASRDRGGGTGELFF

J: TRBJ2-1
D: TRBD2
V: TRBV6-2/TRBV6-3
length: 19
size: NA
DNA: TGTGCCAGCAGTTACTCCGGACTAGCGGGTCCACTCTCCTACAATGAGCAGTTCTTC
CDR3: CASSYSGLAGPLSYNEQFF

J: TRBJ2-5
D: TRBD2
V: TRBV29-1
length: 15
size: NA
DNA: TGCAGCGTTGCCCTTGGGGGGGGTGGCCAAGAGACCCAGTACTTC
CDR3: CSVALGGGGQETQYF

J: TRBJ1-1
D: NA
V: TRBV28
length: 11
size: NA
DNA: TGTGCCAGCAGGAGGGGGACTGAAGCTTTCTTT
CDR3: CASRRGTEAFF

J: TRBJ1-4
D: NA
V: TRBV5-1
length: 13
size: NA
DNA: TGCGCCAGCAGCTTACCAACTAATGAAAAACTGTTTTTT
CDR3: CASSLPTNEKLFF

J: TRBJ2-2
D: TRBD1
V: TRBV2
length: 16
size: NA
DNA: TGTGCCAGCATTCGGGACAGAAGTATCGCCACCGGGGAGCTGTTTTTT
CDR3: CASIRDRSIATGELFF

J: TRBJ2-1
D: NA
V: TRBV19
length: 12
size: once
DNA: TGTGCCAGTAGTATAGCACTCAATGAGCAGTTCTTC
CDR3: CASSIALNEQFF

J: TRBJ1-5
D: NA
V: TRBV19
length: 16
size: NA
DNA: TGTGCCAGTAGTATGAGGGGCGCTTATAGCAATCAGCCCCAGCATTTT
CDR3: CASSMRGAYSNQPQHF

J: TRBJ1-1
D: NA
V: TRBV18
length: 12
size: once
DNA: TGTGCCAGCTCACCATTTAACACTGAAGCTTTCTTT
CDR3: CASSPFNTEAFF

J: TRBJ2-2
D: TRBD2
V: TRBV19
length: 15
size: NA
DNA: TGTGCCAGTAGTACCCGGGGGGATGGAACCGGGGAGCTGTTTTTT
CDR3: CASSTRGDGTGELFF

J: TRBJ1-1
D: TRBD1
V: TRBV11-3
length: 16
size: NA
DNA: TGTGCCAGCAGCTTAGGTTCGACAGGGGGGAACACTGAAGCTTTCTTT
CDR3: CASSLGSTGGNTEAFF

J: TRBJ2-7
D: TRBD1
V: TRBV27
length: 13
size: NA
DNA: TGTGCCAGCAGTCTGGGGACAGCCTACGAGCAATACTTC
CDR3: CASSLGTAYEQYF

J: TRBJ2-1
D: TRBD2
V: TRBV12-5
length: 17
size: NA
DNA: TGTGCTAGTGCCCCTTTCGCGGGGACTAGCAGCTACAATGAGCAGTTCTTC
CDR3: CASAPFAGTSSYNEQFF

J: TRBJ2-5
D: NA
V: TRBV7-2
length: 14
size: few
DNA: TGTGCCAGCAGCTTATCCACACCCGGGGAGACCCAGTACTTC
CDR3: CASSLSTPGETQYF

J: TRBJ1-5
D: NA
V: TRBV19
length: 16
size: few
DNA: TGTGCCAGTAGTATAAGCCAGGGTGTGAGCAATCAGCCCCAGCATTTT
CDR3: CASSISQGVSNQPQHF

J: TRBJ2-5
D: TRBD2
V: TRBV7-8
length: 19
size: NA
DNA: TGTGCCAGCAGCTTTATGGGACTAGCGGGAGCCACCCCCCAAGAGACCCAGTACTTC
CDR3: CASSFMGLAGATPQETQYF

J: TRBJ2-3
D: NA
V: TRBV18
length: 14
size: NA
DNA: TGTGCCAGCTCACCACCAGGTAGCACAGATACGCAGTATTTT
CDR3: CASSPPGSTDTQYF

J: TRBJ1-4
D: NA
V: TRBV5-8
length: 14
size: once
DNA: TGTGCCAGCAGCCGGGAGTATACTAATGAAAAACTGTTTTTT
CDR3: CASSREYTNEKLFF

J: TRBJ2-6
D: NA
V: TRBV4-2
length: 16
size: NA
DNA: TGTGCCAGCAGGCCCGAGGGGGACTCTGGGGCCAACGTCCTGACTTTC
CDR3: CASRPEGDSGANVLTF

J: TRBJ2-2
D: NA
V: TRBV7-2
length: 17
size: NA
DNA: TGTGCCAGCAGTCTTCACCAAATTAGCGGGAACACCGGGGAGCTGTTTTTT
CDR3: CASSLHQISGNTGELFF

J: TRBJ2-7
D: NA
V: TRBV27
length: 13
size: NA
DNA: TGTGCCAGCAGTTTTCAGGGGCCGTACGAGCAGTACTTC
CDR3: CASSFQGPYEQYF

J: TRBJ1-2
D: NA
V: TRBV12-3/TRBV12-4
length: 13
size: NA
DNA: TGTGCCAGCAGTGAGGGGGAGGGCTATGGCTACACCTTC
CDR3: CASSEGEGYGYTF

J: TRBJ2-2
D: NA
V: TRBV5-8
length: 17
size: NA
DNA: TGTGCCAGCAGCTTGGCGACCCCCTTATCTTACACCGGGGAGCTGTTTTTT
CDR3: CASSLATPLSYTGELFF

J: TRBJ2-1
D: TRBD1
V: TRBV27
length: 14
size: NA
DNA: TGTGCCAGCAGTTTAGAGTCCCCGACAGGGAAGCAGTTCTTC
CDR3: CASSLESPTGKQFF

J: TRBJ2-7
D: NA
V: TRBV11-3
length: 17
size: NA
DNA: TGTGCCAGCAGCCCCAGAGATGGACAGGAGGGCTCCTACGAGCAGTACTTC
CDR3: CASSPRDGQEGSYEQYF

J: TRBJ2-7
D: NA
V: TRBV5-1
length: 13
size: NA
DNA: TGCGCCAGCTACCAGTTCCCCGGGTACGAGCAGTACTTC
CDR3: CASYQFPGYEQYF

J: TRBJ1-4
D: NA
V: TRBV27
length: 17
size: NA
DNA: TGTGCCAGCAGTTTAAGCAGATTACTTGCAACTAATGAAAAACTGTTTTTT
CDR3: CASSLSRLLATNEKLFF

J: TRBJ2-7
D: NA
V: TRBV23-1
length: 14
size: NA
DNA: TGCGCCAGCAGTCAATCGGCGGGTCTTTACGAGCAGTACTTC
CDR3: CASSQSAGLYEQYF

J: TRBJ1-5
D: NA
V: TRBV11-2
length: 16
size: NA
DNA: TGTGCCAGCAGCTCGGACCTAGGGGAGGGCAATCAGCCCCAGCATTTT
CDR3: CASSSDLGEGNQPQHF

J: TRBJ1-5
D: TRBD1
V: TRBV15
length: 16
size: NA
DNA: TGTGCCACCAGCAGAGCCTGGCAGGGGGTACCTCAGCCCCAGCATTTT
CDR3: CATSRAWQGVPQPQHF

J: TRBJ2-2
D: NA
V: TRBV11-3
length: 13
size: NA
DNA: TGTGCCAGCAGCTTACAGGGGAGAGGGGAGCTGTTTTTT
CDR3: CASSLQGRGELFF

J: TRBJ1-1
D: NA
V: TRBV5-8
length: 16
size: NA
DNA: TGTGCCAGCACCACCTTCAGGGACCTCATGAACACTGAAGCTTTCTTT
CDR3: CASTTFRDLMNTEAFF

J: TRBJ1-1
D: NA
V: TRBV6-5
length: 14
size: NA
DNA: TGTGCCAGCAGTCCGCGGGAGGGTAACACTGAAGCTTTCTTT
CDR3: CASSPREGNTEAFF

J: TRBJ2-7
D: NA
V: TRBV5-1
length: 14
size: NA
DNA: TGCGCCAGCAGCTTGGCTGTCACCTCCTACGAGCAGTACTTC
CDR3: CASSLAVTSYEQYF

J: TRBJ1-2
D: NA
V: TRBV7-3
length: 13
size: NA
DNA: TGTGCCAGCAGCCTAACTCCAGGGTATGGCTACACCTTC
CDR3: CASSLTPGYGYTF

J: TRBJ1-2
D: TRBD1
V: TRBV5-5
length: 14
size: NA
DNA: TGTGCCAGCAGCTTGGCGGGACAGGACTATGGCTACACCTTC
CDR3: CASSLAGQDYGYTF

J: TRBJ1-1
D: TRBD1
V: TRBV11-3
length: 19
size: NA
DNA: TGTGCCAGCAGCTCCTCAGGGGGACAACGAAAAACAAGGAACACTGAAGCTTTCTTT
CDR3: CASSSSGGQRKTRNTEAFF

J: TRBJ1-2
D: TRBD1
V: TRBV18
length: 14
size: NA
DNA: TGTGCCAGCTCACCGACAGGGGGGAGCTATGGCTACACCTTC
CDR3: CASSPTGGSYGYTF

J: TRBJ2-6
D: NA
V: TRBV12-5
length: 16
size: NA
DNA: TGTGCTAGTGCCCCGGGGGCTGGAAATGGGGCCAACGTCCTGACTTTC
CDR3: CASAPGAGNGANVLTF

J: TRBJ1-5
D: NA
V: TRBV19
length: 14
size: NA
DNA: TGTGCCAGTACCCAGAGTTATAGCAATCAGCCCCAGCATTTT
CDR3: CASTQSYSNQPQHF

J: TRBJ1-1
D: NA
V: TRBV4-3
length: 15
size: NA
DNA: TGCGCCAGCAGCCAAGATCTCGGAGACAGGCCTGAAGCTTTCTTT
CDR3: CASSQDLGDRPEAFF

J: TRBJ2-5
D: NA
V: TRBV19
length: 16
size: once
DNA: TGTGCCAGTAGCACCAATCCCGGGTCCGGGGGAGAGACCCAGTACTTC
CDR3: CASSTNPGSGGETQYF

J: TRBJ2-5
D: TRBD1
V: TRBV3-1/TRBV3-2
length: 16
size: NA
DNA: TGTGCCAGCAGCCAAGGGGGCGGGACAGGGGGAGAGACCCAGTACTTC
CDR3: CASSQGGGTGGETQYF

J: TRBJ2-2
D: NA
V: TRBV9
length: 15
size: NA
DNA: TGTGCCAGCAGCCCCCGGGCCGGAGACACCGGGGAGCTGTTTTTT
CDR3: CASSPRAGDTGELFF

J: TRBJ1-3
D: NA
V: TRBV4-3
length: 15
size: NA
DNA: TGCGCCAGCAGCCAAGATTCGGGGTCTGGAAACACCATATATTTT
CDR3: CASSQDSGSGNTIYF

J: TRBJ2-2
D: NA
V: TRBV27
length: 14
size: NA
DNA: TGTGCCAGCAGTCTTTCCAGGGGAACCGGGGAGCTGTTTTTT
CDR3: CASSLSRGTGELFF

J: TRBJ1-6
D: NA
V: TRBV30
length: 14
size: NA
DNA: TGTGCCTGGAGTGTAAGGCCACCAGGTTCACCCCTCCACTTT
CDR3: CAWSVRPPGSPLHF

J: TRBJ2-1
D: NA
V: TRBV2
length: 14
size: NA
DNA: TGTGCCAGCAGTGAAGGTGATCCCGGTGGTGAGCAGTTCTTC
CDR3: CASSEGDPGGEQFF

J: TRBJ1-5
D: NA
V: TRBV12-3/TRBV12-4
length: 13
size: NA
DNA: TGTGCCAGCAGCCCCAGACCGAATCAGCCCCAGCATTTT
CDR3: CASSPRPNQPQHF

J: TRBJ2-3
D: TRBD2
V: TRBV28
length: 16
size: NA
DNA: TGTGCCAGCACCCTCCTTGGGGACTATAGCACAGATACGCAGTATTTT
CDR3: CASTLLGDYSTDTQYF

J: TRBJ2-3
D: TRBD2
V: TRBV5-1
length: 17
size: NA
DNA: TGCGCCAGCAGCTTGGGAACTAGCGGGAGTGCAAGAGATACGCAGTATTTT
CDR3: CASSLGTSGSARDTQYF

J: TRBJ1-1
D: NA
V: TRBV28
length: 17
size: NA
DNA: TGTGCCAGCAGTTTTATTCGGGTAGGGGGGGGTAACACTGAAGCTTTCTTT
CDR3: CASSFIRVGGGNTEAFF

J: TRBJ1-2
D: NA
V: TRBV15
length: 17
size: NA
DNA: TGTGCCACCAGCAGAGAGCGGGGGGCAGCCGTCTCCTATGGCTACACCTTC
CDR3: CATSRERGAAVSYGYTF

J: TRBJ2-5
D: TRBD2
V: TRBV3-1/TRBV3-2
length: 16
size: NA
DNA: TGTGCCAGCAGCCAAGATCTAACTAGCGGCCAAGAGACCCAGTACTTC
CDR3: CASSQDLTSGQETQYF

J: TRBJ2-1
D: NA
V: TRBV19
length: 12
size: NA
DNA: TGTGCCAGTTCAGGGATGGGTAATGAGCAGTTCTTC
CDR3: CASSGMGNEQFF

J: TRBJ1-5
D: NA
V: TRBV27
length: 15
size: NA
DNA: TGTGCCAGCAGTTTATCGGCAGGGCTCGGGCAGCCCCAGCATTTT
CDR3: CASSLSAGLGQPQHF